The 3 T cell receptor beta chains reported below all come from one sample, sequenced in a study of blood T cell repertoires in COVID-19. Data came from immunoSEQ multiplex PCR; TCRdb stores just in-frame clones and leaves some out. The sample lists about 210,000 clones, approximately 91% occurring once. The material sequenced was peripheral blood. The receptors shown here come from a man aged 40-49 years with acute or convalescent COVID-19.

The chain carries TRBV3-1 (or the pseudogene TRBV3-2) and TRBJ2-1; 9 bases match TRBD2. The CDR3 loop spans 14 amino acids. Germline CDR1 and CDR2: LGHDT and YNNKEL (reference sequence). V dropped 4 bases and J dropped 9; count of bases not matched to a gene: 7. Here the CDR3 reads CASSRSGGGGEQFF. In nucleotides, the CDR3 is TGTGCCAGCAGCCGTAGCGGGGGAGGTGGTGAGCAGTTCTTC.

The J gene is TRBJ2-5, the V gene TRBV6-2 or TRBV6-3, with a weak D call TRBD2 (6 bases). The CDR3 consists of 14 residues. Trimming took 0 bases from V and 4 from J, leaving 9 bases between them. CDR1 is MNHEY and CDR2 is SVGEGT in the germline V gene. DNA for the CDR3: TGTGCCAGCAGTTACTCTCAGGGAGGAGAGACCCAGTACTTC. It yields the protein CASSYSQGGETQYF.

V and J are TRBV3-1 (or the pseudogene TRBV3-2) and TRBJ1-1; 7 bases align to TRBD1. V was pared by 6 bases and J by 5 bases, with 12 bases of the junction left unmatched. The CDR3 totals 15 residues. Germline V lookup: CDR1 LGHDT, CDR2 YNNKEL (reference sequence). CDR3 in DNA: TGTGCCAGCAGACCTACGGACAGGTGGGAGACTGAAGCTTTCTTT. It specifies CASRPTDRWETEAFF.